The rows below give T cell receptor beta chains drawn from one sample of a study of blood T cell repertoires in COVID-19. Some clones are missing from TCRdb's copy, which holds only in-frame ones; the method was immunoSEQ multiplex PCR. The sample consists of approximately 61,000 clones, approximately 77% of them appearing once. Sequenced input: peripheral blood. All receptors come from a human donor in a cohort sampled during active COVID-19. CDR3s include the opening cysteine and the closing phenylalanine or tryptophan. The D gene is left open where the match is weak. Some rows mark clone size as missing; the rest say once, few, many or name a class of expanded clone.

V	size	D	J	CDR3
TRBV5-1	once	-	TRBJ1-2	CASSPGVSLLYGYTF
TRBV5-1	-	-	TRBJ2-7	CASSTSIRSYEQYF
TRBV11-2	-	-	TRBJ1-1	CASTLGTSTEAFF
TRBV30	-	TRBD1	TRBJ2-7	CAWSVGGFSYEQYF
TRBV19	-	TRBD1	TRBJ2-1	CASSIGPPGQGSRDEQFF
TRBV5-1	-	-	TRBJ1-5	CASSRTGSSNQPQHF
TRBV7-3	-	TRBD2	TRBJ2-2	CASSQGGATGELFF
TRBV11-3	once	-	TRBJ2-5	CASSQAGLAQETQYF
TRBV28	-	TRBD2	TRBJ2-1	CASSPRTSGMLFRDNEQFF
TRBV29-1	-	-	TRBJ1-1	CSVEAGLGGTEAFF
TRBV28	-	TRBD2	TRBJ2-5	CASSFPLAGGPIQETQYF
TRBV10-1	-	TRBD1	TRBJ1-5	CASSGSGTGGLSNQPQHF
TRBV28	-	-	TRBJ1-2	CASSRRAGDGYTF
TRBV18	-	TRBD1	TRBJ2-4	CASSPFRTGGDIQYF
TRBV7-8	-	-	TRBJ2-2	CASSAATGSTGELFF
TRBV24-1	few	-	TRBJ2-3	CATSRGGSGTDTQYF
TRBV29-1	-	-	TRBJ1-1	CSVEAATVAFF
TRBV29-1	-	TRBD1	TRBJ2-7	CSAADRAYEQYF
TRBV18	-	TRBD1	TRBJ1-5	CASSLSGQSNQPQHF
TRBV10-1	few	-	TRBJ1-1	CASSRGSMNTEAFF
TRBV30	-	-	TRBJ1-2	CAWSQRGYAGYTF
TRBV30	many	TRBD2	TRBJ2-7	CAWGVRGVTQYF
TRBV6-5	-	-	TRBJ1-4	CASIVGGVGEKLFF
TRBV28	-	-	TRBJ2-5	CASVGAGAQETQYF
TRBV4-3	-	TRBD2	TRBJ2-1	CASSQLAGGSYNEQFF
TRBV9	-	TRBD2	TRBJ2-2	CASSDRGLAGTGELFF
TRBV11-2	-	TRBD1	TRBJ2-7	CASSFGTGLLSSYEQYF
TRBV6-5	-	TRBD2	TRBJ2-5	CASSSGGTQYF
TRBV28	-	-	TRBJ1-2	CASSFELGGHGYTF
TRBV7-2	-	TRBD1	TRBJ1-2	CASSFGTDYGYTF
TRBV5-1	-	TRBD2	TRBJ2-2	CASSLGTSGSQPGELFF
TRBV6-2/TRBV6-3	-	TRBD2	TRBJ2-7	CASSETRGLAVSYEQYF
TRBV18	-	TRBD1	TRBJ2-5	CASSPTYDRARETQYF
TRBV5-1	-	-	TRBJ2-7	CASSTYHASYEQYF
TRBV19	few	-	TRBJ2-1	CASTPGGTSYNEQFF
TRBV28	-	-	TRBJ2-2	CASTTGQRAGELFF
TRBV15	-	-	TRBJ2-2	CATSRELANTGELFF
TRBV30	-	-	TRBJ2-1	CAWSSIGVEQFF
TRBV10-3	-	TRBD2	TRBJ2-1	CAISESTGIAGNPNEQFF
TRBV6-5	-	-	TRBJ1-2	CASSGQLNYGYTF
TRBV18	many	TRBD2	TRBJ2-1	CASSLTGGYNEQFF
TRBV10-1	-	-	TRBJ2-2	CASSEGAGELFF
TRBV19	-	TRBD1	TRBJ1-2	CASTGDRGYYGYTF
TRBV5-3	-	-	TRBJ1-1	CARERRLVPGSTEAFF
TRBV6-5	-	-	TRBJ1-3	CASGPERASGNTIYF
TRBV5-3	-	TRBD1	TRBJ2-1	CARSPGTGDLTYNEQFF
TRBV10-2	-	-	TRBJ1-1	CASSVQAGTEAFF
TRBV28	few	TRBD1	TRBJ1-6	CASRVGQGLVGSPLHF
TRBV6-5	-	-	TRBJ2-7	CASFGHVYEQYF
TRBV3-1/TRBV3-2	-	-	TRBJ2-5	CASRNGRGKTQYF